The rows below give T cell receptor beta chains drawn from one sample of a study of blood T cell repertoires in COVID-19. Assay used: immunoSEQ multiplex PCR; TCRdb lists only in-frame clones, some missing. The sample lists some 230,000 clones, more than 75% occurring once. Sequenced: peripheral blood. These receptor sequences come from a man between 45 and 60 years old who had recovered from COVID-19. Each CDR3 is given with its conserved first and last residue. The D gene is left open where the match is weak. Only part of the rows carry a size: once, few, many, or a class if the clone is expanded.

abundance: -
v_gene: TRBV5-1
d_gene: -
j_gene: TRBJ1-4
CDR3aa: CASSLAVTANEKLFF
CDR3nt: TGCGCCAGCAGCTTGGCCGTGACAGCCAATGAAAAACTGTTTTTT

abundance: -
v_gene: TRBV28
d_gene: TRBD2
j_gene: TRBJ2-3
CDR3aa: CASRKSRERRGQYF
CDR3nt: TGTGCCAGCAGAAAATCGCGGGAGAGGCGGGGGCAGTATTTT

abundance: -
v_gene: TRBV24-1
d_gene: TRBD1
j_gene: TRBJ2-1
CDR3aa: CATSQDRVNEQFF
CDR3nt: TGTGCCACCAGTCAGGACAGGGTCAATGAGCAGTTCTTC

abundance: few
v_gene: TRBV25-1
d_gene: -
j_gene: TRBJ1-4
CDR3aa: CASSEYSSNEKLFF
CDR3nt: TGTGCCAGCAGTGAATATAGCAGTAATGAAAAACTGTTTTTT

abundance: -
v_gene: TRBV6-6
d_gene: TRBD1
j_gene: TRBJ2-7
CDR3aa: CASSNTGTGIYEQYF
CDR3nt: TGTGCCAGCAGTAATACCGGGACAGGGATCTACGAGCAGTACTTC

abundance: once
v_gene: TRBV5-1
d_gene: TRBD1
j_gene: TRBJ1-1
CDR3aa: CASSLGTGVFEAFF
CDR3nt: TGCGCCAGCAGCTTGGGGACAGGGGTCTTTGAAGCTTTCTTT

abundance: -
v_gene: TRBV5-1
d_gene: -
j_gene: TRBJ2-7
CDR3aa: CASSLGGRDLPEQYF
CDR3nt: TGCGCCAGCAGCTTGGGTGGGCGGGACCTGCCCGAGCAGTACTTC

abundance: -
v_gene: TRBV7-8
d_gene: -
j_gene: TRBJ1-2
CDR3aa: CASSLSDLIYGYTF
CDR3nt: TGTGCCAGCAGCTTATCCGACTTGATCTATGGCTACACCTTC

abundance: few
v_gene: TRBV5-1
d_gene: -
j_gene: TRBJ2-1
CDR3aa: CASSLTGNEQFF
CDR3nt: TGCGCCAGCAGCTTGACGGGGAATGAGCAGTTCTTC

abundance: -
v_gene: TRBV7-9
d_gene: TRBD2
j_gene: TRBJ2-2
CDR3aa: CASSLTSVNTGELFF
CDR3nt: TGTGCCAGCAGCTTAACTAGCGTGAACACCGGGGAGCTGTTTTTT

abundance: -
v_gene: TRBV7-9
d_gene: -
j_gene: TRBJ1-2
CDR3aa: CATHGSVGTAGYTF
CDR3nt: TGTGCCACCCACGGGAGCGTGGGGACCGCCGGCTACACCTTC

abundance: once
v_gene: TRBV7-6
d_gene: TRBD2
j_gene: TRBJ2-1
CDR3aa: CASSFTSGSLIEQFF
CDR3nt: TGTGCCAGCAGCTTCACTAGCGGGAGTCTAATTGAGCAGTTCTTC

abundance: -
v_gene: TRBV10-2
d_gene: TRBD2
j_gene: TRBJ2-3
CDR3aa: CASSESTGGRTDTQYF
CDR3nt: TGCGCCAGCAGTGAGTCGACTGGCGGGAGGACAGATACGCAGTATTTT

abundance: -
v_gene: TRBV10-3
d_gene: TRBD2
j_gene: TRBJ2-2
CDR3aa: CATRGQLAGVTGELFF
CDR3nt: TGTGCCACCAGGGGCCAACTAGCGGGAGTAACCGGGGAGCTGTTTTTT

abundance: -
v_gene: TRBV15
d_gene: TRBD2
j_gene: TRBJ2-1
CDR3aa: CATSSSGSAYNEQFF
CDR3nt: TGTGCCACCAGCTCTAGCGGGAGCGCCTACAATGAGCAGTTCTTC

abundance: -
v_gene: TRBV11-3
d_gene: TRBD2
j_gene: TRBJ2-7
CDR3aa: CASSLSSGRAYEQYF
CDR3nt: TGTGCCAGCAGCTTATCGAGCGGGAGGGCCTACGAGCAGTACTTC

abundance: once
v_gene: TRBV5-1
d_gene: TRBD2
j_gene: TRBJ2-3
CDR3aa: CASSLELTSGTDTQYF
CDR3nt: TGCGCCAGCAGCTTGGAACTGACTAGCGGCACAGATACGCAGTATTTT

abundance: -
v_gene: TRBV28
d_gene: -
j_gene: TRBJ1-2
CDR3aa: CASSSRGGYANYGYTF
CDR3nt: TGTGCCAGCAGTTCCCGGGGGGGTTACGCTAACTATGGCTACACCTTC

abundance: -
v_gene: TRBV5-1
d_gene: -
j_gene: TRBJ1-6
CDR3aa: CASSGESSYNSPLHF
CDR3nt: TGCGCCAGCAGTGGGGAGAGCTCCTATAATTCACCCCTCCACTTT

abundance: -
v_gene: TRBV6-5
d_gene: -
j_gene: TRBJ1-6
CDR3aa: CASRRTGEGNSPLHF
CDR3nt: TGTGCCAGCCGTCGGACGGGGGAGGGGAATTCACCCCTCCACTTT

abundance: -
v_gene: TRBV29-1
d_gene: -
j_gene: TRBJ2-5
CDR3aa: CSVEDRRGKETQYF
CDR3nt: TGCAGCGTTGAAGATCGCAGGGGAAAAGAGACCCAGTACTTC

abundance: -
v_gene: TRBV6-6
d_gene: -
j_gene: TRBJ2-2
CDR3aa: CASIGGVRTGELFF
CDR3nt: TGTGCCAGCATCGGGGGAGTGAGAACCGGGGAGCTGTTTTTT

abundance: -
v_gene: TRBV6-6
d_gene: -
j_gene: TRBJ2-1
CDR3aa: CASSYLNEQFF
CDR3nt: TGTGCCAGCAGTTACCTGAATGAGCAGTTCTTC

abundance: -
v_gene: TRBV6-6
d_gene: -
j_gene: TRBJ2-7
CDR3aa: CASSLLGTPSAEQYF
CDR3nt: TGTGCCAGCAGCCTCCTCGGGACACCCTCGGCCGAGCAGTACTTC

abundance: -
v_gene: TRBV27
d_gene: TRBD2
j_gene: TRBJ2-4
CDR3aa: CASRGEGPRGKNIQYF
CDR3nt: TGTGCCAGCAGAGGGGAGGGCCCGAGGGGAAAAAACATTCAGTACTTC

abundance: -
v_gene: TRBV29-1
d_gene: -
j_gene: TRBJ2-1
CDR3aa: CSVPRDSYNEQFF
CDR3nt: TGCAGCGTTCCTCGGGACTCCTACAATGAGCAGTTCTTC

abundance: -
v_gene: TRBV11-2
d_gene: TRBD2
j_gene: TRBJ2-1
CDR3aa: CASSSGGSGRAHYNEQFF
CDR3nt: TGTGCCAGCAGCTCGGGGGGTAGCGGGAGGGCGCACTACAATGAGCAGTTCTTC

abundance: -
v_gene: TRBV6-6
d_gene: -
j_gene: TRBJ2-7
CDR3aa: CASRPSEYSYEQYF
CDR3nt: TGTGCCAGCAGACCGAGCGAGTACTCCTACGAGCAGTACTTC

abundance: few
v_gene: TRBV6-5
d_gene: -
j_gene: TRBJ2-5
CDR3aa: CASRALETQYF
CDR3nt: TGTGCCAGCAGGGCCCTGGAGACCCAGTACTTC

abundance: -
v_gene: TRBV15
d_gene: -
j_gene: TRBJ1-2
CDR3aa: CATSREKGERYGYTF
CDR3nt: TGTGCCACCAGCAGAGAAAAGGGGGAACGCTATGGCTACACCTTC

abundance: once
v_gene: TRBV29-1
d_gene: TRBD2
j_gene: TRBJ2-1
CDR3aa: CSVESGLGRGGNEQFF
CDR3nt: TGCAGCGTTGAATCGGGACTAGGGAGAGGAGGCAATGAGCAGTTCTTC

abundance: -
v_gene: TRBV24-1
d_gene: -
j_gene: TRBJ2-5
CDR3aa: CATSDGDPIQETQYF
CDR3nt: TGTGCCACCAGTGACGGGGATCCGATCCAAGAGACCCAGTACTTC

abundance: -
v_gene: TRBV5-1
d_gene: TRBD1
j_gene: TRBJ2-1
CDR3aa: CASSVSGTAFNEQFF
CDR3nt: TGCGCCAGCAGCGTGTCCGGGACAGCGTTCAATGAGCAGTTCTTC

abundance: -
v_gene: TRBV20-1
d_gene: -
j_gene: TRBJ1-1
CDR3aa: CSAPRGTEAFF
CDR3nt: TGCAGTGCGCCGCGGGGTACTGAAGCTTTCTTT

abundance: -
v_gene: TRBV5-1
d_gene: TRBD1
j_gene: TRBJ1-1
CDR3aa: CASSYGQGNTEAFF
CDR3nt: TGCGCCAGCAGCTACGGACAGGGGAACACTGAAGCTTTCTTT

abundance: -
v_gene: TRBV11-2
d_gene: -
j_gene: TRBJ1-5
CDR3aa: CASSFTAGSNQPQHF
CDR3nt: TGTGCCAGCAGCTTTACTGCAGGGAGCAATCAGCCCCAGCATTTT

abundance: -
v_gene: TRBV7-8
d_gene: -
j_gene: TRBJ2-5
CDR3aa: CASSIPGSQETQYF
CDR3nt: TGTGCCAGCAGCATTCCGGGGAGCCAAGAGACCCAGTACTTC

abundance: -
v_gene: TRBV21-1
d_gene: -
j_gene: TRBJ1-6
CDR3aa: CASEGTAPNSPLHF
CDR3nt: TGTGCCAGCGAGGGGACAGCACCTAATTCACCCCTCCACTTT

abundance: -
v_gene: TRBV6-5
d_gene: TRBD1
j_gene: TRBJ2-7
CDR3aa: CASSYAGQGPYEQYF
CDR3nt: TGTGCCAGCAGTTACGCGGGACAGGGCCCCTACGAGCAGTACTTC

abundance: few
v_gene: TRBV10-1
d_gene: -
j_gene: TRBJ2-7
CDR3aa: CASSSQVGYEQYF
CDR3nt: TGCGCCAGCAGCTCCCAGGTCGGCTACGAGCAGTACTTC

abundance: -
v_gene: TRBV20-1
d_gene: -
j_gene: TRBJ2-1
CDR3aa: CRALGDNEQFF
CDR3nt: TGCAGGGCCTTAGGGGACAATGAGCAGTTCTTC

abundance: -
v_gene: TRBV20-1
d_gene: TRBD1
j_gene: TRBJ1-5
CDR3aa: CSASVSDRAISLQHF
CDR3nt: TGCAGTGCTAGTGTGAGCGACAGGGCAATCAGCCTACAGCATTTT

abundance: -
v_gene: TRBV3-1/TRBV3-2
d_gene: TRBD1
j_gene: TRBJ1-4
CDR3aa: CASRKDRDSITNEKLFF
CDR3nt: TGTGCCAGCAGAAAAGACCGGGACAGCATAACTAATGAAAAACTGTTTTTT

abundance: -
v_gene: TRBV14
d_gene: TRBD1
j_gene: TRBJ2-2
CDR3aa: CASSRDRGPTGELFF
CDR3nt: TGTGCCAGCAGCAGGGACAGGGGGCCCACCGGGGAGCTGTTTTTT

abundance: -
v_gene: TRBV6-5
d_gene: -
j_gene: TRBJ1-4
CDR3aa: CASRWAATNEKLFF
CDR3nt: TGTGCCAGTCGTTGGGCAGCAACTAATGAAAAACTGTTTTTT

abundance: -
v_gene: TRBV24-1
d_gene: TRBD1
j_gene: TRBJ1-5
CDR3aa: CATSVRGPGNQPQHF
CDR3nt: TGTGCCACCAGTGTAAGGGGGCCAGGCAATCAGCCCCAGCATTTT

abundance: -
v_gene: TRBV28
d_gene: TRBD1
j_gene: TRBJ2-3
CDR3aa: CASRTGGTDTQYF
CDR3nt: TGTGCCAGCAGGACAGGGGGCACAGATACGCAGTATTTT

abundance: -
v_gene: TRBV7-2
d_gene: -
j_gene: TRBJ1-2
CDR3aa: CASSPTVDYGYTF
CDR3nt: TGTGCCAGCAGTCCGACAGTAGACTATGGCTACACCTTC

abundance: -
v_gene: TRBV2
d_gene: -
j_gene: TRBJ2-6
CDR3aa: CASVGLRSGANVLTF
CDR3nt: TGTGCCAGCGTGGGACTTCGCTCTGGGGCCAACGTCCTGACTTTC

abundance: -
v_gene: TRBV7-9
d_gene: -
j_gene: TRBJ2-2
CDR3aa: CASSPWTGGYTGELFF
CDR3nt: TGTGCCAGCAGCCCTTGGACAGGAGGGTACACCGGGGAGCTGTTTTTT

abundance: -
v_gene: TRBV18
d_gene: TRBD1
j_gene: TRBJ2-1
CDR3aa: CASSPPVTGAYNEQFF
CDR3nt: TGTGCCAGCTCACCACCAGTGACAGGGGCCTACAATGAGCAGTTCTTC

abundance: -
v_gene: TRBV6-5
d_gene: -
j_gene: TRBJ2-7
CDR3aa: CASSPGQGLYEQYF
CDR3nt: TGTGCCAGCAGTCCGGGACAAGGACTCTACGAGCAGTACTTC

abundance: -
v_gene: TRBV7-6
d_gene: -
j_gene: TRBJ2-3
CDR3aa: CASSLGGGHSNPTDTQYF
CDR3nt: TGTGCCAGCAGCTTGGGGGGTGGCCACTCAAACCCCACAGATACGCAGTATTTT

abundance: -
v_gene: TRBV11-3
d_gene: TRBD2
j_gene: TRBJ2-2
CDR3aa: CASSLAGGNTGELFF
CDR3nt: TGTGCCAGCAGCTTAGCGGGAGGGAACACCGGGGAGCTGTTTTTT

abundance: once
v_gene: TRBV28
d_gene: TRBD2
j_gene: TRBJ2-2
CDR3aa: CASSFLAGVSTGELFF
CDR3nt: TGTGCCAGCAGTTTCCTAGCGGGAGTTAGTACCGGGGAGCTGTTTTTT

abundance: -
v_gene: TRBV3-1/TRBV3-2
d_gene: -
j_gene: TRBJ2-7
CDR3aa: CASSQAGEYAYEQYF
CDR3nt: TGTGCCAGCAGCCAAGCGGGTGAGTACGCCTACGAGCAGTACTTC

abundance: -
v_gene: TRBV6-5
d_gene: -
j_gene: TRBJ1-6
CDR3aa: CASARDYNSPLHF
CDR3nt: TGTGCCAGCGCCAGGGATTACAATTCACCCCTCCACTTT

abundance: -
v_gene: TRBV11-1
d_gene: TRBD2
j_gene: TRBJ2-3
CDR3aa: CASSLGTRLAGDTQYF
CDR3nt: TGTGCCAGCAGCTTAGGTACTCGACTAGCGGGAGATACGCAGTATTTT

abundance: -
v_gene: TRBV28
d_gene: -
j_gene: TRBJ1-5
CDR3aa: CASSLWSQPQHF
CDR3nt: TGTGCCAGCAGTTTATGGAGTCAGCCCCAGCATTTT

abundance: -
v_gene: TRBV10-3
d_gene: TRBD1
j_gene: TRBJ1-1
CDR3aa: CAISGGQGASNTEAFF
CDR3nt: TGTGCCATCAGTGGGGGACAGGGGGCGTCGAACACTGAAGCTTTCTTT